This TCR beta chain was profiled in a study of CD8 T cells in Susac syndrome. Sequencing of TCR beta drew on CD8+ and CD4+ T cells from blood. Multiple sclerosis controls were treatment-naive patients with stable or active relapsing-remitting disease. The V end was cut by 3 bases, the J end by 4 bases, with 9 bases between. The germline V gene has CDR1 KGHSH and CDR2 LQKENI. The CDR3 totals 14 residues. RNA was extracted with the RNeasy kit, and a quantity of roughly 0.5 to 1 ug was reverse transcribed using random hexamers. The amplification used immunoSEQ multiplex PCR on TCR beta CDR3; it spanned 54 Vbeta and 13 Jbeta. TCRdb itself ran the immunoSEQ multiplex PCR reads through MiXCR, one entry per CDR3 protein. The sample carries 170,000 or so distinct CDR3 sequences, approximately 94% recorded once.

This clonotype was obtained from a human donor with multiple sclerosis. The genes are TRBV18 and TRBJ1-4; tentatively, D is TRBD1 (5 bases). Input material: CD4+ T cells from PBMCs. The CDR3 spells CASSPQQVNEKLFF. The CDR3 DNA follows: TGTGCCAGCTCACCCCAACAGGTTAATGAAAAACTGTTTTTT.